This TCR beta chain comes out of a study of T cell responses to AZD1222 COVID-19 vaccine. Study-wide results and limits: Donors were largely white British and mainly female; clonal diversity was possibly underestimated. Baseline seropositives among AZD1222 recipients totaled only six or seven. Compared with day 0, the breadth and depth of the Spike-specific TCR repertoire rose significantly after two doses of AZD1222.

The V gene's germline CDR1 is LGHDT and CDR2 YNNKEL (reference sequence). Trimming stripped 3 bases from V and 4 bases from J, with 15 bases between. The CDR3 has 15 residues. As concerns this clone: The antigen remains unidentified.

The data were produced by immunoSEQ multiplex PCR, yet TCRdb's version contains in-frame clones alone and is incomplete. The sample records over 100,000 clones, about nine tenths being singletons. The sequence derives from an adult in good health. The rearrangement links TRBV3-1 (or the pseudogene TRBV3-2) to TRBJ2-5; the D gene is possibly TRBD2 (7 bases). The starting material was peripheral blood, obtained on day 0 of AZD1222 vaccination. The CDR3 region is CASSHPSGGGETQYF. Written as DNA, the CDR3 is TGTGCCAGCAGCCATCCTTCGGGGGGCGGAGAGACCCAGTACTTC.